Listed below are T cell receptor beta chains from one sample, sequenced in a study of T cell repertoires in cytomegalovirus infection. TCRdb independently ran MiXCR on the reads; one entry per CDR3 protein. Here the sample spans 400,000 to 550,000 distinct CDR3 sequences, 11% being singletons. The sample comprised PBMCs. The source of these receptors is a human donor in good health (CMV status not recorded). Some clones in this sample may be carry-over from other donors' samples. CDR3s include the opening cysteine and the closing phenylalanine or tryptophan. Fields, in order: D gene, clone size, J gene, V gene, CDR3 DNA, CDR3 protein. A D gene is named only where the DNA matches it firmly. Where a row states a size, it is once, few, many or the class of an expanded clone; other rows omit it.

. . TRBJ2-6 TRBV5-5 TGTGCCAGCAGCTTGAAGGGGGCCAACGTCCTGACTTTC CASSLKGANVLTF
. many TRBJ2-7 TRBV28 TGTGCCAGCAGTTTCCGGGACCGGGGAAAAATGCAGTACTTC CASSFRDRGKMQYF
TRBD2 many TRBJ2-1 TRBV12-3/TRBV12-4 TGTGCCAGCCAGACTAGCGGGGCCCAGTTCTTC CASQTSGAQFF
. many TRBJ1-4 TRBV28 TGTGCCAGCAGTCGCGGGGGGTTTGCTAATGAAAAACTGTTTTTT CASSRGGFANEKLFF
. many TRBJ1-2 TRBV6-2/TRBV6-3 TGTGCCACGAGGAGGGGGGATGGCTACACCTTC CATRRGDGYTF
TRBD1 few TRBJ1-2 TRBV2 TGTGCCAGCAGGTCCGGGACAGGGGGGGTGTACGGCTACACCTTC CASRSGTGGVYGYTF
TRBD1 many TRBJ1-6 TRBV6-1 TGTGCCAGCTACAGGACAGGGGGCTCACCCCTCCACTTT CASYRTGGSPLHF
. . TRBJ2-7 TRBV10-3 TGTGCCGCCGTGGCAGGGAAAGACTACGAGCAGTACTTC CAAVAGKDYEQYF
. few TRBJ1-1 TRBV20-1 TGCAGTGCTAGTTCCCAACATGTCAACACTGAAGCTTTCTTT CSASSQHVNTEAFF
. many TRBJ2-7 TRBV27 TGTGCCAGCAGCGCGGTAGGGGGGGCTCTTTCCTACGAGCAGTACTTC CASSAVGGALSYEQYF
. many TRBJ2-3 TRBV20-1 TGCAGTGCACCCGGGACTCCAAGGGGCACAGATACGCAGTATTTT CSAPGTPRGTDTQYF
. many TRBJ1-1 TRBV12-3/TRBV12-4 TGTGCCAGCACGTGGGCCAGAATGAACACTGAAGCTTTCTTT CASTWARMNTEAFF
. . TRBJ2-7 TRBV14 TGTGCCAGCAGCCTAACGACAAGAGGCCACGAGCAGTACTTC CASSLTTRGHEQYF
. many TRBJ1-4 TRBV7-2 TGTGCCAGCAGCTCCCCGGGACCCTGGGATGAAAAACTGTTTTTT CASSSPGPWDEKLFF
TRBD2 many TRBJ2-1 TRBV4-2 TGTGCCAGCAGTCCCACTAGCGGGAGAAGTAATGAGCAGTTCTTC CASSPTSGRSNEQFF
. many TRBJ1-5 TRBV28 TGTGCCAGCAGTTCTAGGGTTGCGCCTTATAGCAATCAGCCCCAGCATTTT CASSSRVAPYSNQPQHF
. few TRBJ2-3 TRBV7-3 TGTGCCAGCAGCTTTCCAGGGGTGAGCGGAGATACGCAGTATTTT CASSFPGVSGDTQYF
. many TRBJ2-7 TRBV27 TGTGCCAGCAGTCCCTCCGGGACCGGGTCCTACGAGCAGTACTTC CASSPSGTGSYEQYF
TRBD2 many TRBJ2-5 TRBV29-1 TGCAGCCTGACTAGCGGGAGGGCCCCAGAGACCCAGTACTTC CSLTSGRAPETQYF
. many TRBJ1-1 TRBV7-9 TGTGCCAGCAGCTTAGATACTTCTGAAGCTTTCTTT CASSLDTSEAFF
TRBD2 many TRBJ2-1 TRBV20-1 TGCAGTGCTAGAGTTCCCGAGCGGGGGCACAATGAGCAGTTCTTC CSARVPERGHNEQFF
. . TRBJ1-1 TRBV5-6 TGTGCCAGCAGCGTTGGGCAGTTTCAAGCTTTCTTT CASSVGQFQAFF
. many TRBJ2-5 TRBV5-1 TGCGCCAGCAGCCCCGGTATAGGGGGGGTAACGATCCAAGAGACCCAGTACTTC CASSPGIGGVTIQETQYF
. . TRBJ2-2 TRBV5-6 TGTGCCAGCAGCTTATTTGACTGGGGAGACACCGGGGAGCTGTTTTTT CASSLFDWGDTGELFF
. many TRBJ1-4 TRBV5-1 TGTGCCAGCAGTTTTGGTGAAAAACTGTTTTTT CASSFGEKLFF
. few TRBJ2-6 TRBV2 TGTGCCAGCAGTAGAGAGGTCTCCAGCTCTGGGGCCAACGTCCTGACTTTC CASSREVSSSGANVLTF
TRBD2 . TRBJ2-1 TRBV6-4 TGTGCCAGCAGTGGAGAACTAGCGGGAGGTAATGAGCAGTTCTTC CASSGELAGGNEQFF
. many TRBJ2-2 TRBV5-5 TGTGCCAGCAGCTGGTCGCCGAATACCGACAATACCGGGGAGCTGTTTTTT CASSWSPNTDNTGELFF
TRBD1 many TRBJ2-1 TRBV6-2/TRBV6-3 TGTGCCAGCAGTTATGGGGACAGACAGCAGTTCTTC CASSYGDRQQFF
. . TRBJ2-3 TRBV25-1 TGTGCCAGCAGTGATTATGGTGCAGATACGCAGTATTTT CASSDYGADTQYF
TRBD1 many TRBJ1-5 TRBV15 TGTGCCACCAGCAGCCAGGGGGCCGGCAATCAGCCCCAGCATTTT CATSSQGAGNQPQHF
TRBD2 . TRBJ2-5 TRBV13 TGTGCCAGCAGCTTAGGCCAGGCACTAGCGGTAGAAGAGACCCAGTACTTC CASSLGQALAVEETQYF
TRBD2 many TRBJ2-1 TRBV18 TGTGCCAGCTCTGAAACTAGCGGGGGGGCCGGTGAGCAGTTCTTC CASSETSGGAGEQFF
TRBD1 few TRBJ1-1 TRBV19 TGTGCCAGCAGGGGACAGGGGGTTAAGAACACTGAAGCTTTCTTT CASRGQGVKNTEAFF
TRBD2 many TRBJ2-3 TRBV6-6 TGTGCCAGCAGTTACGGGACTAGCGGCACAGATACGCAGTATTTT CASSYGTSGTDTQYF
. many TRBJ2-7 TRBV7-2 TGTGCCAGCAGCTTAGCTAGCCGGCGATACGAGCAGTACTTC CASSLASRRYEQYF
TRBD1 many TRBJ1-6 TRBV7-9 TGTGCCAGCAGCGAACCGGGACAGGGAAATTCACCCCTCCACTTT CASSEPGQGNSPLHF
. many TRBJ2-5 TRBV11-1 TGTGCCAGCAGCCCAACGGGGCCGACGATCCAAGAGACCCAGTACTTC CASSPTGPTIQETQYF
. . TRBJ2-3 TRBV10-3 TGTGCCATCAGTGAAGAGACTGGGGCAGATACGCAGTATTTT CAISEETGADTQYF
TRBD2 few TRBJ2-1 TRBV23-1 TGCGCCAGCAGTCAATCTGGCACTAGCGGGCCGAAGAATGAGCAGTTCTTC CASSQSGTSGPKNEQFF
TRBD1 few TRBJ1-2 TRBV7-9 TGTGCCAGCAGCCTACCAAGGACAGGGACCGACTATGGCTACACCTTC CASSLPRTGTDYGYTF